The rows below give T cell receptor beta chains drawn from one sample of a study of regulatory and conventional T cells in RAG deficiency. TCRdb keeps only in-frame clones here, not all; method: immunoSEQ multiplex PCR. The sample includes 45,000 to 50,000 clones, over 80% of them seen just once. These data also featured in a second study, about regulatory T cells.

The sequencing input was CD4+ effector T cells sorted from blood. The receptor source for this set is a human donor in good health. The conserved cysteine and the conserved F or W are not part of the CDR3 here. The order of the fields is V gene, J gene, D gene, CDR3 protein. D genes are given only for firm matches.

TRBV11-1	TRBJ1-1	-	ASSPGRNTEAF
TRBV6-4	TRBJ1-2	TRBD1	ASSIDRGQIRYT
TRBV19	TRBJ2-1	TRBD2	ASNGGGGLNEQF
TRBV5-1	TRBJ2-1	TRBD2	ASSLTAGDYEQF
TRBV6-1	TRBJ2-5	-	ASSNHRVQETQY
TRBV5-1	TRBJ2-3	TRBD1	ASSKGQGQDTQY
TRBV27	TRBJ2-1	TRBD1	ASSLIGQGRNEQF
TRBV28	TRBJ2-7	-	ASSTVGEQY
TRBV7-9	TRBJ2-5	-	ASSWVSETQY
TRBV27	TRBJ2-6	-	ASSLKASNVLT
TRBV27	TRBJ2-2	-	ASSSGPFANTGELF
TRBV6-1	TRBJ2-1	-	ASVRGNEQF
TRBV6-1	TRBJ1-2	TRBD1	ASSEGQGSLYGYT
TRBV19	TRBJ2-1	-	ASSMGDGYNEQF
TRBV6-6	TRBJ1-2	-	ASSQTQSADPF
TRBV30	TRBJ1-1	-	AWSSYRRTEAF
TRBV11-3	TRBJ2-2	TRBD1	ASSTGQGNTGELF
TRBV19	TRBJ1-4	-	ASSGAQNEKLF
TRBV7-9	TRBJ1-4	TRBD1	ASSLMGQVGEKLF
TRBV29-1	TRBJ2-3	-	SVAGLLADTQY
TRBV5-1	TRBJ2-2	-	ASSFGQTDTGELF
TRBV5-4	TRBJ2-2	TRBD1	ASSPAGTGGLAGELF
TRBV6-6	TRBJ2-2	-	ASHQEGTGELF
TRBV6-5	TRBJ1-2	-	ASSYIQAGGYT
TRBV6-1	TRBJ2-2	TRBD1	ASNRGDTGELF
TRBV7-3	TRBJ2-7	-	ASSLSGGVSEQY